This paragraph reports one TCR beta chain. Its target is not known. The sample is drawn from a study of shared clonotypes between healthy human individuals. Study-wide context: Every donor yielded three CD4 naive, three CD4 memory, two CD8 naive and one CD8 memory plate.

Trimming left V 3 bases short and J 3 bases short, with 20 bases between. CDR3 length: 17 amino acids. The germline gives CDR1 MDHEN, CDR2 SYDVKM. Study findings and constraints: Incomplete sequencing of sorted subsets was indicated by rarefaction despite large depth. Generation probability values for non-shared clonotypes were lower than those for clonotypes shared by all four donors. Investigators expected sequencing depth to affect clonotype sharing among donors.

The table came from immunoSEQ multiplex PCR; TCRdb's copy has only in-frame clones and leaves some out. The sample has about 1.5 million clones, 95% to 99% seen once; the top ten hold 0.4% to 0.55%. The chain recombines TRBV28 with TRBJ1-2, with unresolved D. The material sequenced was naive CD4+ T cells sorted from blood. Documented subset: CD45RA+ positively selected. The clonotype was recovered from a man aged 25 to 45 in good health. The chain's CDR3 is CASSFPIASGPHYGYTF. The CDR3 region has the DNA TGTGCCAGCAGTTTTCCCATAGCCTCCGGGCCCCACTATGGCTACACCTTC.